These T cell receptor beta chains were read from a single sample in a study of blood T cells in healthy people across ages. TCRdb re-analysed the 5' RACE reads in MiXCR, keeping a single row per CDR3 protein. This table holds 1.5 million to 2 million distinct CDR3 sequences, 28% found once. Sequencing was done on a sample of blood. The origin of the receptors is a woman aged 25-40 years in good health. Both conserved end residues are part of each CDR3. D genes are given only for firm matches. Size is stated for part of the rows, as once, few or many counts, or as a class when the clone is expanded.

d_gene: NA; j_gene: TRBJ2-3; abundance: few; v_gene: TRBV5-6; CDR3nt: TGTGCCAGCAGCTTACCGGCGGCCCACACGTTAAATACGCAGTATTTT; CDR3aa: CASSLPAAHTLNTQYF
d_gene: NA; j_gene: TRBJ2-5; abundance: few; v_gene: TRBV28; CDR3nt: TGTGCCAGCAGCGTAGGACAGTTAGAGACCCAGTACTTC; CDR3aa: CASSVGQLETQYF
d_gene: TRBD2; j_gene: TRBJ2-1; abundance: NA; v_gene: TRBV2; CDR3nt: TGTGCCAGCCTCTCCCCGGGGGGCAATGAGCAGTTCTTC; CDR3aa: CASLSPGGNEQFF
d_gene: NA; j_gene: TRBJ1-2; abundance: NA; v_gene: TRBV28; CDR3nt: TGTGCCAGCAGAAACCCCAGTAGGTTTCGCTATGGCTACACCTTC; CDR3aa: CASRNPSRFRYGYTF
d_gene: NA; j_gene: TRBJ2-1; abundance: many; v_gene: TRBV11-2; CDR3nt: TGTGCCAGCAGCGGAGTAGGGGGGGCCAGCTACAATGAGCAGTTCTTC; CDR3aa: CASSGVGGASYNEQFF
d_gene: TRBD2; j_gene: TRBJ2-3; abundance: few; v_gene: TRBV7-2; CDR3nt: TGTGCCAGCAGTCTTACTAGCGTGCGTAGCACAGATACGCAGTATTTT; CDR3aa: CASSLTSVRSTDTQYF
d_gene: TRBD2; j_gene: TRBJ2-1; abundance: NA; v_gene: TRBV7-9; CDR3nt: TGTGCCAGCAGCTTAAAGGGGCTGCGGGAGGGGAATGAGCAGTTCTTC; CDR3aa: CASSLKGLREGNEQFF
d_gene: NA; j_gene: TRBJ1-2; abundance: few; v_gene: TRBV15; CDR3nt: TGTGCCACCAGCAGAGATTTGAACTATGGCTACACCTTC; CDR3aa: CATSRDLNYGYTF
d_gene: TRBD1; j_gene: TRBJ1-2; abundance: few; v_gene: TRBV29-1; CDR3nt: TGCAGCACCGGGACAGGGGGCGATGGCTACACCTTC; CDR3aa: CSTGTGGDGYTF
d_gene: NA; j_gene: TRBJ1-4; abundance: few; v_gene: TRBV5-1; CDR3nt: TGCGCCAGCAGACAGGGAGGGCCTAATGAAAAACTGTTTTTT; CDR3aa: CASRQGGPNEKLFF
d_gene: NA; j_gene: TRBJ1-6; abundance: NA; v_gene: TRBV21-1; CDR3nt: TGTGCCAGCACCTCTCTTAATTCACCCCTCCACTTT; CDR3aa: CASTSLNSPLHF
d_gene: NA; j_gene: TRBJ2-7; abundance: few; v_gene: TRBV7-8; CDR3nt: TGTGCCAGCAGGCCCCGGGAAGGAACCTACGAGCAGTACTTC; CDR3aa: CASRPREGTYEQYF
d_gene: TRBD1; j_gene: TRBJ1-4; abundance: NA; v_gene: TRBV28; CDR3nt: TGTGCCAGCAGACAGGGGTTGGATGAAAAACTGTTTTTT; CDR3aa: CASRQGLDEKLFF
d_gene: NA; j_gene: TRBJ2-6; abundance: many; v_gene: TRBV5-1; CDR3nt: TGCGCCAGCAGCTTGGTGGCGGCTGGGGCCAACGTCCTGACTTTC; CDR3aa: CASSLVAAGANVLTF
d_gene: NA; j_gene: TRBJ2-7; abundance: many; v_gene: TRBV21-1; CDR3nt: TGTGCCAGCAGCGAGACAGGGGACGACGAGCAGTACTTC; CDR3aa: CASSETGDDEQYF
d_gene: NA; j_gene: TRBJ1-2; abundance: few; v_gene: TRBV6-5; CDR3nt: TGTGCCAGCAGTTATGGGGCAGGGCTGGGTGGCTACACCTTC; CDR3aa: CASSYGAGLGGYTF
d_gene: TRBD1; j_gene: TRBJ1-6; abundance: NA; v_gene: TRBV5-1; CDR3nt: TGCGCCAGCAGCCGGACAGGCCTGAGAAATAATTCACCCCTCCACTTT; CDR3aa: CASSRTGLRNNSPLHF
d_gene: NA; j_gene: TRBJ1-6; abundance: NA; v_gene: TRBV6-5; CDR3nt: TGTGCCAGCAGTCACCGGTGGCCCGCCGGCGGTTCACCCCTCCACTTT; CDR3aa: CASSHRWPAGGSPLHF